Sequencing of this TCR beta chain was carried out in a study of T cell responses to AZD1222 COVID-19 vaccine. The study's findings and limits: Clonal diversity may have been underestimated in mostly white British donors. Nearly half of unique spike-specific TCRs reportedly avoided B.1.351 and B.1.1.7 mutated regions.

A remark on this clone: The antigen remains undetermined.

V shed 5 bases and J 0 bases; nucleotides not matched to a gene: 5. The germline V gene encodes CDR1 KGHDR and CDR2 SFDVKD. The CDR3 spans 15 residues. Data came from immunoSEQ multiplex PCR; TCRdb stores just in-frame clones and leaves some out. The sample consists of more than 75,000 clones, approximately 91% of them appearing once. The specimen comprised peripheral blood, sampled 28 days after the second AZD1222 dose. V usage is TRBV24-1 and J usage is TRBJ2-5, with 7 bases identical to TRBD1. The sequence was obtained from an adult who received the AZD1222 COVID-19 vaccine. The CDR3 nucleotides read TGTGCCACCAGTGGGGGGACAGCGTACCAAGAGACCCAGTACTTC. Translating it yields CATSGGTAYQETQYF.